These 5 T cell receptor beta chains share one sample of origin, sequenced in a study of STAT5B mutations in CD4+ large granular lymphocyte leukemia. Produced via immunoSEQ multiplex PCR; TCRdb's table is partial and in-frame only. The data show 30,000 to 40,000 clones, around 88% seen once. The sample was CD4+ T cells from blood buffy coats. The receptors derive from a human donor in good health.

CDR3 bases: TGTGCCAGCTCTCTCCCTGGAAACACCATATATTTT. The encoded protein is CASSLPGNTIYF. This sequence joins TRBV7-6 and TRBJ1-3; D unresolved. The CDR3 spans 12 residues. Trimming cost V 8 bases and J 2 bases, with 7 bases left between them. CDR1 SGHVS and CDR2 FNYEAQ come from the germline V gene.

CDR3 in amino acids: CASRSLSPLNTEAFF. The CDR3 DNA is TGTGCCAGTAGATCCTTGAGCCCCCTGAACACTGAAGCTTTCTTT. The genes are TRBV19 and TRBJ1-1, with D hard to call. V was trimmed by 6 bases and J by 0 bases, leaving 14 bases between them. The V gene's germline CDR1 is LNHDA and CDR2 SQIVND (reference sequence). The CDR3 is 15 residues long.

Here the CDR3 DNA reads TGTGCCAGTTACGGGGGGGGTGGCAATCAGCCCCAGCATTTT. Residues: CASYGGGGNQPQHF. The chain joins TRBV19 to TRBJ1-5, with D perhaps matching TRBD1 (5 bases). CDR3 length equals 14 residues. Trimming left V 8 bases short and J 2 bases short, with 13 bases between. Per germline, CDR1 LNHDA and CDR2 SQIVND (reference sequence).

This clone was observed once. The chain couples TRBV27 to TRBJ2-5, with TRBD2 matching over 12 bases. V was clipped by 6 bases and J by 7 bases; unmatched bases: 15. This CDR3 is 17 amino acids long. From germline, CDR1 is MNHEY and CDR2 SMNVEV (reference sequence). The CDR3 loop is CASRRLAGDPLGRTQYF. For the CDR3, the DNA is TGTGCCAGCAGGCGACTAGCGGGGGACCCGTTAGGTCGGACCCAGTACTTC.

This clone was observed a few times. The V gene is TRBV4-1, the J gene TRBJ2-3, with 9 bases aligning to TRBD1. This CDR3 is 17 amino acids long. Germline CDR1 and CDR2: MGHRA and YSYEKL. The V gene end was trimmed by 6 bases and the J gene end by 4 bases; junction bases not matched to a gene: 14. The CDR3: CASRSMFGGQGPDTQYF. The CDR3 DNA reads TGCGCCAGCAGATCGATGTTTGGGGGACAGGGCCCAGATACGCAGTATTTT.